This TCR beta chain was recovered during a study of shared clonotypes between healthy human individuals. The run depth of the assay was deep. Profiling relied on immunoSEQ multiplex PCR, and the TCRdb table lists in-frame clones only, not all of them. The sample lists 2 million to 2.5 million clones, approximately 90% seen once, with 0.3% to 0.45% in the top ten. V was trimmed by 4 bases and J by 4 bases, leaving 20 bases between them. The CDR3 runs to 16 residues. The germline CDR1 and CDR2 sequences are SGHNT and YYREEE (reference sequence). The receptor comes from a man between 18 and 35 years old in good health. Some clones in this sample may be carry-over from other donors' samples. V and J are TRBV5-4 and TRBJ1-2, with a tentative D call TRBD1 (6 bases). The sequenced sample consisted of naive CD4+ T cells from PBMCs. Subset noted: CD45RA+ positively selected. CDR3 sequence reads: CASSQNRGGQGYGYTF. CDR3 DNA sequence: TGTGCCAGCAGCCAGAATCGCGGGGGGCAAGGCTATGGCTACACCTTC.